The 18 T cell receptor beta chains below were found in one sample sequenced in a study of cytomegalovirus exposure and HLA in healthy donors. PCR used 60 Vbeta primers and 13 Jbeta primers. Profiled with immunoSEQ multiplex PCR; TCRdb holds only in-frame clones, not every one. There are some 170,000 clones in the sample; 60% to 80% occur only once, and approximately 6% lies in the top ten. Sequencing was done on a sample of PBMCs. The receptors derive from a man aged 35 to 55 in good health and CMV-seropositive.

The chain has TRBV28 and TRBJ1-2, with TRBD1 identical over 8 bases. Trimming removed 1 base from V and 5 bases from J; junction bases left unmatched: 6. Germline V gene lookup returns CDR1 MDHEN and CDR2 SYDVKM. This CDR3 has 15 amino acids. The CDR3 coding sequence is TGTGCCAGCAGTTTATCACAGGGGGTGTATTATGGCTACACCTTC. This sequence encodes CASSLSQGVYYGYTF.

The sample holds one count of this clone. Additional DNA sequences in this sample encode the identical CDR3. The rearrangement links TRBV19 to TRBJ2-5, with 10 bases that match TRBD2. CDR1 and CDR2 (germline): LNHDA, SQIVND (reference sequence). The V and J ends lost 1 base and 2 bases, in that order; junction bases with no gene match: 1. The CDR3 runs 15 residues. CDR3 sequence reads: CASSIGTSGQETQYF. CDR3 nucleotide sequence: TGTGCCAGTAGTATAGGGACTAGCGGACAAGAGACCCAGTACTTC.

The V call is TRBV5-4, the J call TRBJ1-2; 7 bases agree with TRBD1. CDR1 is SGHNT and CDR2 is YYREEE in the germline V gene (reference sequence). The CDR3 totals 13 residues. V shed 5 bases, J shed 5 bases, and the junction held 6 bases outside the gene matches. In nucleotides, the CDR3 is TGTGCCAGCAGTAAACAGGGGAATTATGGCTACACCTTC. Protein product: CASSKQGNYGYTF.

The rearrangement joins TRBV11-2 to TRBJ1-1, with D perhaps matching TRBD1 (5 bases). The CDR3 spans 14 residues. V lost 4 bases, J lost 3 bases, and 12 bases lay in between. CDR1 and CDR2 (germline): SGHAT, FQNNGV. CDR3 in DNA: TGTGCCAGCAGCTCCCCAGGAGGGGACACTGAAGCTTTCTTT. Encoded protein: CASSSPGGDTEAFF.

The genes are TRBV27 and TRBJ1-3; D ambiguous. The germline gives CDR1 MNHEY, CDR2 SMNVEV (reference sequence). The V and J ends lost 2 bases and 0 bases respectively, with 14 bases between them. CDR3 length equals 17 residues. The CDR3 sequence: CASSLDWPPRSGNTIYF. Here the CDR3 DNA reads TGTGCCAGCAGTTTAGACTGGCCCCCCCGCTCTGGAAACACCATATATTTT.

A word on this clone: This same CDR3 is encoded by further DNA sequences in the sample. The chain combines TRBV20-1 with TRBJ1-1; 7 bases map to TRBD1. V gave up 4 bases and J gave up 5 bases; unmatched junction bases: 1. Germline CDR1 DFQATT, CDR2 SNEGSKA (reference sequence). The CDR3 is made up of 11 amino acids. The CDR3 bases are TGCAGTGCTACAGGGGGGACTGAAGCTTTCTTT. Translation: CSATGGTEAFF.

V and J are TRBV19 and TRBJ2-5; D remains unclear. Deletions cut 7 bases from V and 2 bases from J, with 14 bases between. The V gene's germline CDR1 is LNHDA and CDR2 SQIVND (reference sequence). The CDR3 length is 14 residues. The chain's CDR3 is CASKRRPGQETQYF. CDR3 sequence (DNA): TGTGCCAGTAAGAGGCGTCCGGGTCAAGAGACCCAGTACTTC.

The chain joins TRBV25-1 to TRBJ1-1; no firm D call. Germline V CDR1 and CDR2: MGHDK, SYGVNS. Trimming pared 1 base from V and 2 bases from J, leaving 8 bases between. This CDR3 region has 14 residues. The CDR3 sequence is CASSELAANTEAFF. CDR3 DNA: TGTGCCAGCAGTGAATTAGCAGCCAACACTGAAGCTTTCTTT.

The gene calls are TRBV4-2 and TRBJ2-1; tentative D call: TRBD2 (6 bases). CDR3 length equals 17 residues. From germline, CDR1 is LGHNA and CDR2 YNFKEQ. V was clipped by 6 bases and J by 1 base, with 19 bases between them. CDR3 in amino acids: CASRNPLAKSSYNEQFF. The CDR3 DNA follows: TGTGCCAGCAGAAACCCGCTAGCGAAATCTTCCTACAATGAGCAGTTCTTC.

The chain combines TRBV7-9 with TRBJ1-2, with 8 positions matching TRBD1. There are 15 residues in the CDR3. Germline lookup yields CDR1 SEHNR and CDR2 FQNEAQ (reference sequence). The V segment lost 2 bases and the J segment 4 bases; nucleotides outside the gene matches: 6. CDR3 sequence reads: CASSLLTGASYGYTF. As DNA, the CDR3 is TGTGCCAGCAGCTTATTGACAGGGGCTAGCTATGGCTACACCTTC.

V gene TRBV2 combines with J gene TRBJ2-7, with TRBD1 matching 8 bases. J was trimmed by 6 bases and V by 4 bases; bases with no gene match: 2. In germline, CDR1 is SNHLY, CDR2 FYNNEI. This CDR3 is 12 amino acids long. CDR3 sequence (DNA): TGTGCCAGCAGTGGGACAGGGAGCGAGCAGTACTTC. This translates into CASSGTGSEQYF. The full variable domain, completed using reference TRBV2 and TRBJ2-7, is EPEVTQTPSHQVTQMGQEVILRCVPISNHLYFYWYRQILGQKVEFLVSFYNNEISEKSEIFDDQFSVERPDGSNFTLKIRSTKLEDSAMYFCASSGTGSEQYFGPGTRLTVT.

V and J are TRBV5-1 and TRBJ2-1; 8 nucleotides line up with TRBD2. The CDR3 runs 16 residues. Trimming cost V 2 bases and J 1 base; bases outside gene matches: 5. CDR1 and CDR2 (germline): SGHRS, YFSETQ. CDR3 sequence (DNA): TGCGCCAGCAGCTTTTCAGCGGGAGTTTCCTACAATGAGCAGTTCTTC. Its translation: CASSFSAGVSYNEQFF. The complete variable domain, with remaining parts taken from reference TRBV5-1 and TRBJ2-1, reads KAGVTQTPRYLIKTRGQQVTLSCSPISGHRSVSWYQQTPGQGLQFLFEYFSETQRNKGNFPGRFSGRQFSNSRSEMNVSTLELGDSALYLCASSFSAGVSYNEQFFGPGTRLTVL.

The chain uses TRBV9 and TRBJ2-1; D may be TRBD2 (8 bases). Germline CDR1 and CDR2: SGDLS and YYNGEE. V lost 4 bases and J 13 bases, leaving 27 bases between the germline ends. This CDR3 is 16 amino acids long. The CDR3 DNA sequence: TGTGCCAGCAGCACCCGAGGGGGCAAAGACGGACTAGCCCAGTTCTTC. It is translated as CASSTRGGKDGLAQFF.

This sequence joins TRBV7-3 and TRBJ2-2; 8 bases align to TRBD2. J gave up 2 bases and V 6 bases, and 5 bases lay outside the gene matches. The CDR3 is 15 amino acids. Germline CDR1 is SGHTA and CDR2 is FQGTGA. The CDR3 spells CASRNSGGNTGELFF. CDR3 nucleotides: TGTGCCAGCAGAAACAGCGGGGGCAACACCGGGGAGCTGTTTTTT.

This chain connects TRBV6-1 to TRBJ1-5; 11 positions match TRBD1. The CDR3 is 15 amino acids. V gave up 6 bases and J gave up 6 bases; unmatched junction bases: 7. The germline CDR1 and CDR2 sequences are MNHNS and SASEGT. Written as DNA, the CDR3 is TGTGCCAGCAGGACCGGGACAGGGGGTACTCAGCCCCAGCATTTT. It encodes CASRTGTGGTQPQHF.

The chain combines TRBV9 with TRBJ2-1; tentative D call: TRBD2 (5 bases). The germline V gene has CDR1 SGDLS and CDR2 YYNGEE. V was trimmed by 0 bases and J by 4 bases, leaving 11 bases between them. The CDR3 extends over 15 amino acids. The CDR3 loop reads CASSVGVAQYNEQFF. CDR3 nucleotides: TGTGCCAGCAGCGTAGGTGTAGCGCAGTACAATGAGCAGTTCTTC.

The V gene is TRBV27, the J gene TRBJ2-3; 13 bases match TRBD2. Germline CDR1 and CDR2: MNHEY and SMNVEV (reference sequence). This CDR3 has 18 amino acids. V was pared by 4 bases and J by 0 bases, with 7 bases of the junction left unmatched. CDR3 nucleotide sequence: TGTGCCAGCAGTTACGGGACTAGCGGGATGATTAGCACAGATACGCAGTATTTT. It translates to CASSYGTSGMISTDTQYF.

This chain connects TRBV2 to TRBJ1-1; 7 bases are shared with TRBD1. V trimming: 1 base; J trimming: 5 bases; junction bases outside the gene matches: 4. The CDR3 consists of 14 residues. Germline CDR1 reads SNHLY; CDR2 reads FYNNEI. CDR3: CASSEEGGGTEAFF. In DNA form, the CDR3 reads TGTGCCAGCAGTGAAGAAGGGGGCGGAACTGAAGCTTTCTTT.